What follows is one T cell receptor (beta chain) and its context. This entry belongs to a study of T cell changes during pregnancy in multiple sclerosis. The CDR3 extends over 11 amino acids. Germline-derived CDR1 and CDR2 are MDHEN and SYDVKM. Trimming stripped 3 bases from V and 5 bases from J, with 2 bases between. Repertoires were generated with immunoSEQ multiplex PCR, while TCRdb's copy carries only in-frame clones and drops some. The data hold approximately 43,000 clones, with 93% observed a single time. The sequencing here drew on CD8+ T cells from peripheral blood mononuclear cells, taken after pregnancy. The TCR was taken from a female donor with multiple sclerosis, enrolled in a pregnancy study. The chain links TRBV28 to TRBJ2-1, with D unresolved. CDR3 in amino acids: CASSFDNEQFF. The CDR3 region has the DNA TGTGCCAGCAGTTTCGACAATGAGCAGTTCTTC. Filled out from reference TRBV28 and TRBJ2-1, the complete variable domain reads DVKVTQSSRYLVKRTGEKVFLECVQDMDHENMFWYRQDPGLGLRLIYFSYDVKMKEKGDIPEGYSVSREKKERFSLILESASTNQTSMYLCASSFDNEQFFGPGTRLTVL.